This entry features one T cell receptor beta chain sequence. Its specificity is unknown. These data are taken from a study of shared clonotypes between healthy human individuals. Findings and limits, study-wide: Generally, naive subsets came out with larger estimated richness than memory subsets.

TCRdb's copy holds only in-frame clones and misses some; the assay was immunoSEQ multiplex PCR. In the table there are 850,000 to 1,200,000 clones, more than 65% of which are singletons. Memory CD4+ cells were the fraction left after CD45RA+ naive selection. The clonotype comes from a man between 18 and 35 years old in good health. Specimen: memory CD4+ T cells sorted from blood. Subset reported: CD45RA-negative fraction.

CDR3: CASSFRGMGSPLHF. The CDR3 nucleotides read TGTGCCAGCAGTTTCCGGGGAATGGGTTCACCCCTCCACTTT. The J gene is TRBJ1-6, the V gene TRBV28; the D is unclear. Per the germline V gene, CDR1 is MDHEN and CDR2 is SYDVKM. V lost 3 bases to trimming and J lost 9 bases, with 12 bases between them. The CDR3 consists of 14 residues.